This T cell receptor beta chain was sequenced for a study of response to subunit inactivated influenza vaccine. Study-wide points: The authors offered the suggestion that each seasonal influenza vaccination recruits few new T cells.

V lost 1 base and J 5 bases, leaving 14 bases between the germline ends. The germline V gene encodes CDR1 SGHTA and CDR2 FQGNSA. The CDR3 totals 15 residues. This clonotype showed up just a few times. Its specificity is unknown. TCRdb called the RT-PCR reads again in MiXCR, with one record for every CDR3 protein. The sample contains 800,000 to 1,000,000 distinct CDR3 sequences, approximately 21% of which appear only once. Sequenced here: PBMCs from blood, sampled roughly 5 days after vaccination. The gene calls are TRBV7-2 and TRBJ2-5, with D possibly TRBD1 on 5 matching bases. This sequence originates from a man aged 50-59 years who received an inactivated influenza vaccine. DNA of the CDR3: TGTGCCAGCAGCTTAGAACCAGGGTTTTCGGAGACCCAGTACTTC. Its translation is CASSLEPGFSETQYF.